The clone carrying this T cell receptor (beta chain) has a handful of counts. The data are from a study of human T cells and chemical hapten exposure. From the RACE reads, TCRdb called clonotypes with MiXCR, one entry per CDR3 protein. The sample holds 180,000 or so distinct CDR3 sequences; 30% are singletons and the top ten take nearly 3%. Per germline, CDR1 MDHEN and CDR2 SYDVKM. The CDR3 consists of 11 residues. Trimming removed 6 bases at V and 5 bases at J, with 7 bases between. As for time point: pre-sensitization, week 0. The treatment here: therapeutic diphenylcyclopropenone sensitization with weekly scalp DPC.

This chain connects TRBV28 to TRBJ1-2, with no clear D. Sequenced here: whole blood, sampled in connection with sensitization to the hapten diphenylcyclopropenone (DPC). The sequence was obtained from a woman aged 30 to 39 with alopecia areata. Some clones in this sample may be carry-over from other donors' samples. The CDR3 DNA reads as TGTGCCAGCAGATCAGGTTATGGCTACACCTTC. Its translation is CASRSGYGYTF.